This T cell receptor (beta chain) was observed in a study of stem cell transplantation in POMP-related autoinflammatory disease. Overall study: Before transplant, CD4+ T cells skewed naive and CD8+ proportions were low.

As regards this clone: Its antigen is still unknown.

PRAID featured immunodeficiency plus autoinflammation. The assay was immunoSEQ multiplex PCR, and TCRdb's table has in-frame clones only and misses some. The table has some 65,000 clones, roughly 90% seen once; the top ten hold 0.6% to 0.8%. Study-level points and caveats: A trend toward lower repertoire diversity and greater clonality appeared in every analyzed T-cell subset of PRAID patients. Unique TRB V-J gene pairings were limited in number in patients with PRAID.

The CDR3 covers 15 residues. V lost 5 bases, J lost 0 bases, and 13 bases lay in between. CDR1 is SEHNR and CDR2 is FQNEAQ in the germline V gene (reference sequence). This chain uses TRBV7-9 with TRBJ1-2; D call uncertain. The sequencing here drew on CD4+ T cells from PBMCs, taken after stem cell transplantation. This clonotype was sampled from a human patient with POMP-related autoinflammation and immune dysregulation (PRAID). Part of the T cell pool may stem from the graft donor. The CDR3 bases are TGTGCCAGCAGCCCAAGGAGGCAGACTAACTATGGCTACACCTTC. Translation: CASSPRRQTNYGYTF.